This T cell receptor beta chain derives from a study of a mutant IDH1 vaccine in newly diagnosed glioma. Produced via immunoSEQ multiplex PCR; TCRdb's table is partial and in-frame only. This sample has 35,000 to 40,000 clones, with around 80% found just once. The time point was: baseline, week 1 (first vaccination visit). Treatment noted: pre-vaccination baseline after standard-of-care therapy. CDR1 and CDR2 (germline): LGHNA, YSLEER. V lost 1 base, J lost 4 bases, and 9 bases lay in between. This CDR3 is 14 amino acids long. The sequence came from a man between 40 and 49 years old with glioma. Some clones in this sample may be carry-over from other donors' samples. The chain links TRBV4-3 to TRBJ2-3; D not certain. The sample was PBMCs, taken from a glioma patient treated with radiotherapy, temozolomide or both. The CDR3 bases are TGCGCCAGCAGCCAAGCGGGTATCGCAGATACGCAGTATTTT. This codes for CASSQAGIADTQYF.